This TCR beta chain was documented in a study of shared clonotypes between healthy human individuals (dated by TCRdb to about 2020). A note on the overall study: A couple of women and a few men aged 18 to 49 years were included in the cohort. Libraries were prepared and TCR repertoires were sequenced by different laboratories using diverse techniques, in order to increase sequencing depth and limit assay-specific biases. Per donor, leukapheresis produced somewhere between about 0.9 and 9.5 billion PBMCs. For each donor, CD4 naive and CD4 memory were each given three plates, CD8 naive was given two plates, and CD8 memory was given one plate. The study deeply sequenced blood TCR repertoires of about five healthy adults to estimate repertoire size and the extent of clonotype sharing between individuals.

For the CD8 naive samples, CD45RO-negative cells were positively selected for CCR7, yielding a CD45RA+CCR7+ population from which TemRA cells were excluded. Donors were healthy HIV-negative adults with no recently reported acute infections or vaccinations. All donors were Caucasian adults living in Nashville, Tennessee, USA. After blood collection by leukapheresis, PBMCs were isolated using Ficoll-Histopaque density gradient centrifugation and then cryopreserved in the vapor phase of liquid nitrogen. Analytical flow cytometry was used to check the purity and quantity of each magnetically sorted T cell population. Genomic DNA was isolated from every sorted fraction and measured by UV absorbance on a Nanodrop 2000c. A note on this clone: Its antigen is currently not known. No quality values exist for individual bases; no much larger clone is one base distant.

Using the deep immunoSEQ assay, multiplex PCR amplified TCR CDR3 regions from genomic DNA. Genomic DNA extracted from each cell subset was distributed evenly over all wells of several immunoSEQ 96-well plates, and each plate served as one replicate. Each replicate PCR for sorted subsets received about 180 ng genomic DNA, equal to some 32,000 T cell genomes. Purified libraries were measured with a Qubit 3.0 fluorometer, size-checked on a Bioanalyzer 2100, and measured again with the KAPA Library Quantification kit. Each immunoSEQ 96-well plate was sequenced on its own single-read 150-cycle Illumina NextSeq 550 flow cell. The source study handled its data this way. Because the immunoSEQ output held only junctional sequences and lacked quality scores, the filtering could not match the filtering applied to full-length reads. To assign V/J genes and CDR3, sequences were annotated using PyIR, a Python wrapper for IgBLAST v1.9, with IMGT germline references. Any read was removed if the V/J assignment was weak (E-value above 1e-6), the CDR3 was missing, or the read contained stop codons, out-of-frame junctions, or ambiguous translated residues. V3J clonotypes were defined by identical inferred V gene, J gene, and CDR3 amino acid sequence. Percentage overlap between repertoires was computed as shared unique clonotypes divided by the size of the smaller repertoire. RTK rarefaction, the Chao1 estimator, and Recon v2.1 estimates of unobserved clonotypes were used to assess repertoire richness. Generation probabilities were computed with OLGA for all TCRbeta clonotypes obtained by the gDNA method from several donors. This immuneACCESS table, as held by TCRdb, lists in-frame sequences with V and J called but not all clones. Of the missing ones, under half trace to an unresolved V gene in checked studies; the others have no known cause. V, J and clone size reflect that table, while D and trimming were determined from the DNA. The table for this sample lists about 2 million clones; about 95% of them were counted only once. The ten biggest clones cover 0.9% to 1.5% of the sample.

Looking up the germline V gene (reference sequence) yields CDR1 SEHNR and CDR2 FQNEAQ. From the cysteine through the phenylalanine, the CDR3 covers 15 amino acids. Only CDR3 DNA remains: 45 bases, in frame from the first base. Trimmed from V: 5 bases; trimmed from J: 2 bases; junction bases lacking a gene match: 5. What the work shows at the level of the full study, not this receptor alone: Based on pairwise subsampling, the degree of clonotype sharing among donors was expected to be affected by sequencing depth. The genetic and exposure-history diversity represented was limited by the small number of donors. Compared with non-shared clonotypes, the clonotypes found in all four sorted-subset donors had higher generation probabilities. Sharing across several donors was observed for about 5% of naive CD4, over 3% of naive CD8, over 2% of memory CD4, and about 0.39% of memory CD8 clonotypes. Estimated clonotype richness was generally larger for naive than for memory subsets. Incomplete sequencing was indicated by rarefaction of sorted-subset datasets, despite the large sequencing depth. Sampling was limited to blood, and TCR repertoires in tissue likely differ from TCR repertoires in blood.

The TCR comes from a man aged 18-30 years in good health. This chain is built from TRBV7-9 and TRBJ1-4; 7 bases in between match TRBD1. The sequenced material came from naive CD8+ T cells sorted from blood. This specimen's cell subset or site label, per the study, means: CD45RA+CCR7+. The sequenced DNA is TGTGCCAGCAGCATACCGGGACAGACTAATGAAAAACTGTTTTTT. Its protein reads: CASSIPGQTNEKLFF.